This T cell receptor beta chain was recorded in a study of spatial heterogeneity in lung cancer. Across the study: Raw reads contained each unique TCR and UMI combination more than ten times on average. The study's findings and limits: TCRs found ubiquitously expanded in tumor appeared in blood more at resection than at follow-up.

Time point indicated: sample taken at primary tumor resection. The sequenced material consisted of unsorted whole RNA from tumor, nontumor lung or frozen PBMC. This clonotype has just a few counts. Its specificity is unknown. A much more abundant neighbour one base away suggests this may be a read error. TCRdb passed the 5' RACE reads through MiXCR, listing each CDR3 protein once. Here the sample spans under 75,000 distinct CDR3 sequences, around 8.2% being singletons. The sequence was obtained from a female donor with early-stage non-small cell lung cancer. Here the sequenced sample was PBMCs, taken at surgery.

The CDR3 sequence: CVSSLTIAPAETQYF. The CDR3 DNA follows: TGTGTCAGCAGCTTAACGATCGCCCCGGCGGAGACCCAGTACTTC. The rearrangement uses TRBV7-3 and TRBJ2-5; D remains ambiguous. CDR1 is SGHTA and CDR2 is FQGTGA in the germline V gene. The CDR3 has 15 amino acids.